The 3 T cell receptor beta chains given below trace back to one sample, sequenced in a study of PD-1 blockade in mismatch repair-deficient tumors. Sequenced by immunoSEQ multiplex PCR; TCRdb stores in-frame clones only, minus some. The table lists about 68,000 clones, around 73% of them singletons. The source material was peripheral blood, sampled 2 weeks after starting pembrolizumab. These receptors were collected from an adult with mismatch repair-deficient cancer.

This clone was observed a few times. The V call is TRBV7-8, the J call TRBJ2-7, with D hard to call. Germline V gives CDR1 SGHVS, CDR2 FQNEAQ. V was clipped by 5 bases and J by 6 bases, with 14 bases between them. The CDR3 has 13 amino acids. This chain's CDR3 is CASSLYQRTEQYF. The CDR3 DNA is TGTGCCAGCAGCCTTTACCAGCGAACCGAGCAGTACTTC.

This clone is a singleton in its sample. The chain combines TRBV11-2 with TRBJ2-5; D is tentatively TRBD1 or TRBD2 (5 bases each). The germline CDR1 and CDR2 sequences are SGHAT and FQNNGV. Trimming cost V 4 bases and J 1 base, with 7 bases left between them. The CDR3 is 13 amino acids. The DNA of the CDR3 is TGTGCCAGCAGCTGGGACGGCCAAGAGACCCAGTACTTC. Encoded protein: CASSWDGQETQYF. The complete variable domain, with remaining parts taken from reference TRBV11-2 and TRBJ2-5, reads EAGVAQSPRYKIIEKRQSVAFWCNPISGHATLYWYQQILGQGPKLLIQFQNNGVVDDSQLPKDRFSAERLKGVDSTLKIQPAKLEDSAVYLCASSWDGQETQYFGPGTRLLVL.

The V gene is TRBV14, the J gene TRBJ1-1; possibly TRBD1 for D (6 bases). The V gene's germline CDR1 is SGHDN and CDR2 FVKESK. Trimming removed 3 bases from V and 0 bases from J, with 11 bases in between. This CDR3 contains 15 residues. For the CDR3, the DNA is TGTGCCAGCAGCCACCCGGGGGGGCTGAACACTGAAGCTTTCTTT. Protein: CASSHPGGLNTEAFF. The whole variable domain, filled in from reference TRBV14 and TRBJ1-1, reads EAGVTQFPSHSVIEKGQTVTLRCDPISGHDNLYWYRRVMGKEIKFLLHFVKESKQDESGMPNNRFLAERTGGTYSTLKVQPAELEDSGVYFCASSHPGGLNTEAFFGQGTRLTVV.